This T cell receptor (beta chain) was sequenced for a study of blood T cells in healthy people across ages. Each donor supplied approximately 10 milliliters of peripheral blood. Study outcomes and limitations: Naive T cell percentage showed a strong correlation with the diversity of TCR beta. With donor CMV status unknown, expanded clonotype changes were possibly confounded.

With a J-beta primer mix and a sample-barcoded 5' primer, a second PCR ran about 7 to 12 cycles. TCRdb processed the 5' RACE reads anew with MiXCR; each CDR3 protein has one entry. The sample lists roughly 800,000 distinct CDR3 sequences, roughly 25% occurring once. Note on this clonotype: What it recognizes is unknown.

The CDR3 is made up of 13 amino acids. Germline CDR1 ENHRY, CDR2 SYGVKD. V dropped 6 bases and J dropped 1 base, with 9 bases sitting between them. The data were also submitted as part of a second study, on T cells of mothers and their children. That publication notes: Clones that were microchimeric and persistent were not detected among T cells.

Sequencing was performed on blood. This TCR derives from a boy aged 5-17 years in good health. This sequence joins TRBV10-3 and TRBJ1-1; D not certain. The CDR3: CAIRGGTNTEAFF. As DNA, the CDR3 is TGTGCCATCAGGGGTGGTACGAACACTGAAGCTTTCTTT.